Listed below are T cell receptor beta chains from one sample, sequenced in a study of blood T cell repertoires in COVID-19. Libraries were prepared by immunoSEQ multiplex PCR; TCRdb keeps only in-frame clonotypes and omits some of them. The profile shows fewer than 300,000 clones, 85% of them singletons. The sequenced sample consisted of peripheral blood. The receptor source for this set is a man aged 50 to 59 with active or convalescent COVID-19. Both conserved end residues are part of each CDR3. Each record gives: J gene, CDR3 length, D gene, V gene, CDR3 protein, CDR3 DNA. D genes are given only for firm matches.

j_gene: TRBJ1-6
len: 14
d_gene: NA
v_gene: TRBV19
CDR3aa: CASSINRDNSPLHF
CDR3nt: TGTGCCAGTAGTATTAACAGAGATAATTCACCCCTCCACTTT

j_gene: TRBJ2-2
len: 15
d_gene: NA
v_gene: TRBV6-6
CDR3aa: CASSYSTQNTGELFF
CDR3nt: TGTGCCAGCAGTTACTCGACTCAAAACACCGGGGAGCTGTTTTTT

j_gene: TRBJ1-1
len: 16
d_gene: TRBD1
v_gene: TRBV30
CDR3aa: CACLPGQGLGDTEAFF
CDR3nt: TGTGCCTGCTTGCCGGGACAGGGATTAGGGGACACTGAAGCTTTCTTT

j_gene: TRBJ1-1
len: 13
d_gene: NA
v_gene: TRBV5-1
CDR3aa: CASSLAQNTEAFF
CDR3nt: TGCGCCAGCAGCTTGGCACAGAACACTGAAGCTTTCTTT

j_gene: TRBJ2-3
len: 13
d_gene: NA
v_gene: TRBV5-4
CDR3aa: CASSLADTDTQYF
CDR3nt: TGTGCCAGCAGCCTTGCGGACACAGATACGCAGTATTTT

j_gene: TRBJ1-5
len: 14
d_gene: NA
v_gene: TRBV28
CDR3aa: CASSLTGSNQPQHF
CDR3nt: TGTGCCAGCAGTTTGACGGGAAGCAATCAGCCCCAGCATTTT

j_gene: TRBJ1-2
len: 15
d_gene: NA
v_gene: TRBV5-5
CDR3aa: CASSFEPGANYGYTF
CDR3nt: TGTGCCAGCAGCTTTGAGCCGGGGGCTAACTATGGCTACACCTTC

j_gene: TRBJ1-5
len: 13
d_gene: NA
v_gene: TRBV4-1
CDR3aa: CASSRASNQPQHF
CDR3nt: TGCGCCAGCAGCCGGGCTAGCAATCAGCCCCAGCATTTT

j_gene: TRBJ1-6
len: 15
d_gene: NA
v_gene: TRBV19
CDR3aa: CASSIGGAVLEALHF
CDR3nt: TGTGCCAGTAGTATTGGGGGGGCCGTCTTGGAGGCCCTCCACTTT

j_gene: TRBJ2-2
len: 13
d_gene: NA
v_gene: TRBV6-1
CDR3aa: CASSEGRTGELFF
CDR3nt: TGTGCCAGCAGTGAAGGGCGGACCGGGGAGCTGTTTTTT

j_gene: TRBJ2-1
len: 16
d_gene: NA
v_gene: TRBV9
CDR3aa: CASSVGGGHSYNEQFF
CDR3nt: TGTGCCAGCAGCGTAGGCGGGGGCCACTCCTACAATGAGCAGTTCTTC

j_gene: TRBJ2-7
len: 14
d_gene: TRBD1
v_gene: TRBV6-1
CDR3aa: CASSELGQGLEQYF
CDR3nt: TGTGCCAGCAGTGAACTCGGACAGGGACTTGAGCAGTACTTC

j_gene: TRBJ1-6
len: 14
d_gene: NA
v_gene: TRBV2
CDR3aa: CASRPRLLDSPLHF
CDR3nt: TGTGCCAGCAGGCCCAGGCTTCTGGATTCACCCCTCCACTTT

j_gene: TRBJ2-5
len: 14
d_gene: TRBD2
v_gene: TRBV6-5
CDR3aa: CASMSGRLGETQYF
CDR3nt: TGTGCCAGCATGAGCGGGAGATTGGGAGAGACCCAGTACTTC

j_gene: TRBJ2-7
len: 14
d_gene: TRBD1
v_gene: TRBV10-3
CDR3aa: CAMRSGTDLGEQYF
CDR3nt: TGTGCCATGAGATCCGGGACAGACTTGGGCGAGCAGTACTTC

j_gene: TRBJ1-2
len: 13
d_gene: NA
v_gene: TRBV27
CDR3aa: CASSTGLKRGYTF
CDR3nt: TGTGCCAGCAGTACAGGTTTGAAGCGCGGCTACACCTTC

j_gene: TRBJ1-3
len: 15
d_gene: NA
v_gene: TRBV13
CDR3aa: CASSLGRYSGNTIYF
CDR3nt: TGTGCCAGCAGCTTAGGCCGGTACTCTGGAAACACCATATATTTT

j_gene: TRBJ1-1
len: 14
d_gene: TRBD1
v_gene: TRBV5-6
CDR3aa: CASSVRQGWTEAFF
CDR3nt: TGTGCCAGCAGCGTACGACAGGGGTGGACTGAAGCTTTCTTT

j_gene: TRBJ2-3
len: 15
d_gene: NA
v_gene: TRBV9
CDR3aa: CASSVRDQWVDTQYF
CDR3nt: TGTGCCAGCAGCGTGCGGGATCAGTGGGTAGATACGCAGTATTTT

j_gene: TRBJ1-1
len: 13
d_gene: NA
v_gene: TRBV7-2
CDR3aa: CASSPFRSTEAFF
CDR3nt: TGTGCCAGCAGCCCCTTCCGGAGCACTGAAGCTTTCTTT

j_gene: TRBJ2-5
len: 15
d_gene: NA
v_gene: TRBV15
CDR3aa: CATSRDKSYQEAQYF
CDR3nt: TGTGCCACCAGCAGAGATAAGTCCTACCAAGAGGCCCAGTACTTC

j_gene: TRBJ1-2
len: 12
d_gene: NA
v_gene: TRBV5-1
CDR3aa: CASSPGFYGYTF
CDR3nt: TGCGCCAGCAGCCCAGGCTTCTATGGCTACACCTTC

j_gene: TRBJ1-3
len: 15
d_gene: NA
v_gene: TRBV5-1
CDR3aa: CASSPSVRGGNTIYF
CDR3nt: TGCGCCAGCAGCCCCTCGGTCCGGGGGGGAAACACCATATATTTT

j_gene: TRBJ2-7
len: 16
d_gene: TRBD2
v_gene: TRBV7-8
CDR3aa: CASSSYRLAGVHEQYF
CDR3nt: TGTGCCAGCAGCTCCTATCGACTAGCGGGAGTCCACGAGCAGTACTTC

j_gene: TRBJ1-1
len: 12
d_gene: NA
v_gene: TRBV3-1/TRBV3-2
CDR3aa: CASSQADTEAFF
CDR3nt: TGTGCCAGCAGCCAGGCGGACACTGAAGCTTTCTTT

j_gene: TRBJ2-1
len: 14
d_gene: NA
v_gene: TRBV24-1
CDR3aa: CATRRDLSYNEQFF
CDR3nt: TGTGCCACCAGGCGGGATCTGTCCTACAATGAGCAGTTCTTC

j_gene: TRBJ1-1
len: 15
d_gene: NA
v_gene: TRBV5-1
CDR3aa: CASSSYRDLNTEAFF
CDR3nt: TGCGCCAGCAGCTCGTACAGAGATTTGAACACTGAAGCTTTCTTT

j_gene: TRBJ2-2
len: 16
d_gene: NA
v_gene: TRBV5-1
CDR3aa: CASSPGGTANTGELFF
CDR3nt: TGCGCCAGCAGCCCAGGGGGGACAGCAAACACCGGGGAGCTGTTTTTT

j_gene: TRBJ2-7
len: 12
d_gene: NA
v_gene: TRBV5-8
CDR3aa: CASSGRIYEQYF
CDR3nt: TGTGCCAGCAGCGGCCGCATATACGAGCAGTACTTC

j_gene: TRBJ1-4
len: 16
d_gene: TRBD1
v_gene: TRBV7-6
CDR3aa: CASSSRDRGYGEKLFF
CDR3nt: TGTGCCAGCAGCTCAAGGGACAGGGGTTATGGTGAAAAACTGTTTTTT

j_gene: TRBJ2-5
len: 12
d_gene: NA
v_gene: TRBV28
CDR3aa: CASRLDGETQYF
CDR3nt: TGTGCCAGCCGACTCGATGGAGAGACCCAGTACTTC

j_gene: TRBJ1-6
len: 16
d_gene: TRBD1
v_gene: TRBV9
CDR3aa: CASSVGQGALNSPLHF
CDR3nt: TGTGCCAGCAGCGTAGGACAGGGGGCACTTAATTCACCCCTCCACTTT